This T cell receptor (beta chain) was sequenced for a study of T cell changes during pregnancy in multiple sclerosis. Trimming cost V 10 bases and J 6 bases; bases outside gene matches: 11. The CDR3 covers 13 residues. Germline CDR1 reads MDHEN; CDR2 reads SYDVKM. The method was immunoSEQ multiplex PCR; TCRdb's version includes in-frame clones alone and lacks a portion of them. The sample carries 30,000 to 45,000 clones, about 92% recorded once. This specimen was CD4+ T cells from peripheral blood mononuclear cells, taken after pregnancy. V gene TRBV28 combines with J gene TRBJ2-7; 8 nucleotides agree with TRBD2. This receptor was taken from a female donor with multiple sclerosis, enrolled in a pregnancy study. The CDR3 nucleotides read TGTGCCATCTCGGCTAGCGGGCTACGCGAGCAGTACTTC. This gives the protein CAISASGLREQYF.